A single sample is the source of the 20 T cell receptor beta chains below, sequenced in a study of identical twins (dated by TCRdb to 2016 to 2018). Library prep was done by 5' RACE. The data were produced on an Illumina HiSeq 2000. In TCRdb, the public reads were trimmed at Q25 with fastp and aligned with MiXCR, with productive beta chains retained. Duplicate CDR3 protein sequences are folded into a single record with the most common DNA and genes. The table for this sample lists 200,000 to 250,000 distinct CDR3 sequences; approximately 7% of them were counted only once. Of the sample, roughly 3.7% is held by the ten largest clones. The sample was also linked to a second study, of yellow fever vaccine responses in identical twins.

The specimen sequenced was memory (CD45RO+) T cells sorted from blood. This specimen's cell subset or site label, interpreted: CD45RO+ enriched T cells. These receptors were obtained from a woman aged 18-29 years in good health.

This clonotype was seen repeatedly, ten times or more. This chain uses TRBV7-8 with TRBJ2-5; D is uncertain. The CDR3 contains 13 residues. CDR1 SGHVS and CDR2 FQNEAQ come from the germline V gene. Trimming took off 1 base at V and 0 bases at J, with 3 bases between the two ends. This chain's CDR3 is CASSLVYQETQYF. The CDR3 nucleotides are TGTGCCAGCAGCTTAGTGTACCAAGAGACCCAGTACTTC.

This clonotype was seen repeatedly, ten times or more. The chain carries TRBV10-3 and TRBJ2-5; 10 nucleotides match TRBD2. The CDR3 loop spans 14 amino acids. V lost 4 bases and J lost 1; bases outside the gene matches: 0. Per the germline V gene, CDR1 is ENHRY and CDR2 is SYGVKD. This chain's CDR3 is CAISASGGQETQYF. Written as DNA, the CDR3 is TGTGCCATCAGTGCTAGCGGGGGCCAAGAGACCCAGTACTTC.

This clonotype showed up many times. This sequence joins TRBV2 and TRBJ2-1; D call uncertain. V shed 4 bases and J shed 0 bases, with 7 bases lying between them. The CDR3 has 14 residues. Per the germline V gene, CDR1 is SNHLY and CDR2 is FYNNEI. Here the CDR3 DNA reads TGTGCCAGCAGTGTTGGATACTCCTACAATGAGCAGTTCTTC. Translated, it gives CASSVGYSYNEQFF. Using reference TRBV2 and TRBJ2-1 for the parts outside the CDR3, the full variable domain is EPEVTQTPSHQVTQMGQEVILRCVPISNHLYFYWYRQILGQKVEFLVSFYNNEISEKSEIFDDQFSVERPDGSNFTLKIRSTKLEDSAMYFCASSVGYSYNEQFFGPGTRLTVL.

The chain combines TRBV20-1 with TRBJ2-7; 8 nucleotides match TRBD1. Germline trimming cut 5 bases from V and 1 base from J; bases unmatched to any gene: 7. The CDR3 is 14 residues long. Germline assignment: CDR1 DFQATT and CDR2 SNEGSKA (reference sequence). The CDR3 region is CSAFGTGESYEQYF. The DNA for the CDR3 is TGCAGTGCTTTTGGGACAGGTGAATCCTACGAGCAGTACTTC.

The V call is TRBV2, the J call TRBJ2-7; 7 nucleotides align to TRBD1. Germline trimming cut 8 bases from V and 2 bases from J; bases unmatched to any gene: 12. There are 15 residues in the CDR3. The germline gives CDR1 SNHLY, CDR2 FYNNEI. CDR3 bases: TGTGCCAGCGCCCCTACTCCGGGACAGACCTACGAGCAGTACTTC. Protein: CASAPTPGQTYEQYF.

This clonotype was detected many times. This chain uses TRBV5-6 with TRBJ2-1; D may be TRBD1 (5 bases). CDR1 SGHDT and CDR2 YYEEEE come from the germline V gene. Between the trimmed V and J ends, which lost 2 bases and 4 bases, there was a span of 7 bases. This CDR3 comprises 13 residues. CDR3 bases: TGTGCCAGCAGCTTTGACAGATACAATGAGCAGTTCTTC. Its translation: CASSFDRYNEQFF. Filled out from reference TRBV5-6 and TRBJ2-1, the complete variable domain reads DAGVTQSPTHLIKTRGQQVTLRCSPKSGHDTVSWYQQALGQGPQFIFQYYEEEERQRGNFPDRFSGHQFPNYSSELNVNALLLGDSALYLCASSFDRYNEQFFGPGTRLTVL.

This chain connects TRBV5-1 to TRBJ2-5; TRBD1 agrees at 7 bases. The CDR3 sequence is 14 residues long. Germline V gene data show CDR1 as SGHRS and CDR2 as YFSETQ. V was clipped by 6 bases and J by 1 base; unmatched bases: 6. CDR3 in amino acids: CASKEQGSQETQYF. CDR3 bases: TGCGCCAGCAAGGAACAGGGGAGCCAAGAGACCCAGTACTTC.

This clonotype occurred a few times. The genes are TRBV11-2 and TRBJ2-5, with TRBD2 matching over 9 bases. Germline assignment: CDR1 SGHAT and CDR2 FQNNGV. J lost 1 base, V lost 5 bases, and 11 bases had no gene match. There are 17 residues in the CDR3. CDR3 in DNA: TGTGCCAGCAGCCGCCGGGTATATAGCGGGGGCCAAGAGACCCAGTACTTC. This encodes CASSRRVYSGGQETQYF.

This chain connects TRBV20-1 to TRBJ2-7, with TRBD2 matching over 9 bases. Germline CDR1 DFQATT, CDR2 SNEGSKA (reference sequence). This CDR3 contains 16 residues. Unmatched junction bases numbered 14, after V lost 8 bases and J lost 0 bases. The CDR3 is CSPSRGGAHRSYEQYV. As DNA, the CDR3 is TGCAGTCCAAGCCGCGGGGGGGCCCATCGCTCCTACGAGCAGTACGTC.

This chain connects TRBV20-1 to TRBJ1-2; 7 bases are a match to TRBD1. The CDR3 extends over 14 amino acids. Germline V CDR1 and CDR2: DFQATT, SNEGSKA (reference sequence). The V gene end was trimmed by 3 bases and the J gene end by 7 bases; junction bases not matched to a gene: 11. The CDR3 coding sequence is TGCAGTGCTAGTGCCTTGACAGGGATGAGTGGCTACACCTTC. Protein sequence: CSASALTGMSGYTF.

There are a few counts of this clonotype. This chain links TRBV2 with TRBJ2-5; 7 bases map to TRBD1. Germline loops: CDR1 SNHLY, CDR2 FYNNEI. J was trimmed by 1 base and V by 8 bases; bases with no gene match: 7. The CDR3 is 14 residues long. CDR3 bases: TGTGCCAGCCGGGACAGTCTTATCCAAGAGACCCAGTACTTC. It specifies CASRDSLIQETQYF.

This chain connects TRBV7-8 to TRBJ2-5; 8 bases align to TRBD2. The ends lost 5 bases at V and 5 bases at J; junction bases unmatched: 7. Germline-derived CDR1 and CDR2 are SGHVS and FQNEAQ. The CDR3 contains 14 residues. The CDR3 region has the DNA TGTGCCAGCAGCACACAAGCGGGAGTTGAGACCCAGTACTTC. This gives the protein CASSTQAGVETQYF.

This clonotype has just a few counts. The CDR3 sequence: CASSKGSGTDTQYF. CDR3 nucleotides: TGTGCCAGCAGCAAAGGCTCAGGAACAGATACGCAGTATTTT. The chain employs TRBV7-3 and TRBJ2-3; D not resolved. Trimming pared 5 bases from V and 3 bases from J, leaving 12 bases between. CDR3 length: 14 residues. Germline V gene data show CDR1 as SGHTA and CDR2 as FQGTGA.

This clonotype was recorded many times. This rearrangement joins TRBV10-3 to TRBJ2-3, with 9 bases identical to TRBD2. The germline V gene has CDR1 ENHRY and CDR2 SYGVKD. The CDR3 is 16 residues long. Germline trimming cut 2 bases from V and 6 bases from J; bases unmatched to any gene: 9. This chain's CDR3 is CAISEPRTSVGDTQYF. The DNA of the CDR3 is TGTGCCATCAGTGAGCCGAGGACTAGCGTCGGGGATACGCAGTATTTT.

The chain uses TRBV6-1 and TRBJ2-7; tentatively, D is TRBD2 (6 bases). The CDR3 loop spans 15 amino acids. The V and J ends lost 5 bases and 0 bases respectively, with 14 bases between them. Germline CDR1 MNHNS, CDR2 SASEGT. The CDR3 nucleotides read TGTGCCAGCAGTAAAACCGGGACTGTCTCCTACGAGCAGTACTTC. It is translated as CASSKTGTVSYEQYF.

This chain uses TRBV18 with TRBJ1-5, with D possibly TRBD1 on 5 matching bases. CDR1 is KGHSH, CDR2 LQKENI, per germline. V shed 3 bases and J shed 5 bases, with 14 bases lying between them. CDR3 length: 15 amino acids. The CDR3 bases are TGTGCCAGCTCACCCGGGTCGGGGCAGTATCAGCCCCAGCATTTT. It translates to CASSPGSGQYQPQHF.

This chain links TRBV28 with TRBJ2-1; D is perhaps TRBD2 (5 bases). V shed 3 bases and J shed 9 bases, with 9 bases lying between them. The germline V gene encodes CDR1 MDHEN and CDR2 SYDVKM. This CDR3 has 12 residues. Here the CDR3 DNA reads TGTGCCAGCAGTTTGGAAGCGGTTGAGCAGTTCTTC. Its translation is CASSLEAVEQFF.

Many counts were recorded for this clonotype. V usage is TRBV6-1 and J usage is TRBJ2-7; the match to TRBD2 covers 8 bases. With V trimmed by 8 bases and J by 7 bases, 10 bases remained unmatched. The germline V gene has CDR1 MNHNS and CDR2 SASEGT. This CDR3 comprises 13 residues. DNA of the CDR3: TGTGCCAGCTCGTTAGCGGGGCCTTGGGAGCAGTACTTC. Amino acid sequence: CASSLAGPWEQYF.

The chain joins TRBV6-1 to TRBJ2-1; D not resolved. V lost 6 bases to trimming and J lost 9 bases, with 21 bases between them. The CDR3 has 15 residues. CDR1 is MNHNS and CDR2 is SASEGT in the germline V gene. The CDR3, as DNA: TGTGCCAGCAGCCCATGGGGTCCTTCAAACGTTGAGCAGTTCTTC. It yields the protein CASSPWGPSNVEQFF.

This clonotype was picked up many times. V gene TRBV5-1 combines with J gene TRBJ2-3, with 7 bases that match TRBD2. This CDR3 comprises 12 residues. Germline V lookup: CDR1 SGHRS, CDR2 YFSETQ. V lost 4 bases, J lost 5 bases, and 1 base stayed unmatched. The CDR3 region has the DNA TGCGCCAGCAGCCCGGGGGGAGATACGCAGTATTTT. Its translation: CASSPGGDTQYF.